These 27 T cell receptor beta chains share one sample of origin, sequenced in a study of human T cells and chemical hapten exposure. TCRdb itself ran the RACE reads through MiXCR, one entry per CDR3 protein. The sample holds 80,000 to 100,000 distinct CDR3 sequences, 25% to 35% seen once. The time point here: patch test 3, about 24 weeks after DPC sensitization. Treatment of the sample: therapeutic diphenylcyclopropenone sensitization with weekly scalp DPC. The material was whole blood, obtained in connection with sensitization to the hapten diphenylcyclopropenone (DPC). The receptors were gathered from a man between 40 and 49 years old with alopecia areata. Some clones in this sample may be carry-over from other donors' samples.

This clonotype was seen only a few times. The V gene is TRBV27, the J gene TRBJ1-6; D is undetermined. V was clipped by 4 bases and J by 7 bases, with 14 bases between them. Germline-derived CDR1 and CDR2 are MNHEY and SMNVEV (reference sequence). The CDR3 contains 15 residues. DNA of the CDR3: TGTGCCAGCAGTTCACCGGCAGAATGGAATTCACCCCTCCACTTT. Translation: CASSSPAEWNSPLHF.

This clonotype was recorded at least ten times. The CDR3, as DNA: TGCAGTGCTAGAGGCATCGGAGGCACTGAAGCTTTCTTT. It yields the protein CSARGIGGTEAFF. The rearrangement uses TRBV20-1 and TRBJ1-1, with D unclear. Trimming shortened V by 1 base and J by 4 bases, and 10 bases separated the two germline ends. This CDR3 is 13 amino acids long. Germline CDR1 and CDR2: DFQATT and SNEGSKA (reference sequence).

There are a few counts of this clonotype. V and J are TRBV20-1 and TRBJ1-5; TRBD1 is a possible D gene (5 bases). This CDR3 spans 9 amino acids. Germline CDR1 is DFQATT and CDR2 is SNEGSKA (reference sequence). CDR3 sequence reads: CSGGKPQHF. CDR3 in DNA: TGCAGCGGGGGGAAGCCCCAGCATTTT.

J is TRBJ2-5 and V is TRBV7-2; D is perhaps TRBD1 (5 bases). This CDR3 has 15 residues. Between the trimmed V and J ends, which lost 4 bases and 3 bases, there was a span of 15 bases. Germline CDR1 SGHTA, CDR2 FQGNSA. The CDR3 region has the DNA TGTGCCAGCAGCTCTTTTGGCAGGGCAAAAGAGACCCAGTACTTC. It yields the protein CASSSFGRAKETQYF.

This clonotype was counted only a few times. The gene calls are TRBV7-2 and TRBJ2-1, with 8 bases fitting TRBD1. Germline-derived CDR1 and CDR2 are SGHTA and FQGNSA. The CDR3 runs 13 residues. V gave up 7 bases and J gave up 6 bases; unmatched junction bases: 5. CDR3 sequence (DNA): TGTGCCAGCAAGACAGGGGTGGGCAATGAGCAGTTCTTC. It encodes CASKTGVGNEQFF.

The chain links TRBV12-3 or TRBV12-4 to TRBJ2-7, with D maybe TRBD2 (5 bases). This CDR3 is 14 amino acids long. V was clipped by 5 bases and J by 6 bases, with 17 bases between them. The CDR3 DNA is TGTGCCAGCAGTCCCGGGAACCTATGGGGCGAGCAGTACTTC. This sequence encodes CASSPGNLWGEQYF.

The chain recombines TRBV5-1 with TRBJ2-1; 14 bases line up with TRBD2. Germline-derived CDR1 and CDR2 are SGHRS and YFSETQ. The CDR3 sequence is 17 residues long. J was trimmed by 9 bases and V by 0 bases; bases with no gene match: 8. CDR3 bases: TGCGCCAGCAGCTTGGCCCCGGGACTAGCGGGAGCTGGTGAGCAGTTCTTC. It codes for CASSLAPGLAGAGEQFF.

The chain joins TRBV14 to TRBJ1-1; 7 positions match TRBD1. The CDR3 loop spans 15 amino acids. Germline V gene sequence: CDR1 SGHDN, CDR2 FVKESK. With 4 bases clipped from V and 1 base from J, the junction kept 6 bases outside the gene matches. The CDR3 DNA sequence: TGTGCCAGCAGCCTGAGGACAGGCAGGAACACTGAAGCTTTCTTT. Translation gives CASSLRTGRNTEAFF.

The rearrangement uses TRBV5-6 and TRBJ2-6; unclear D gene. The germline V gene encodes CDR1 SGHDT and CDR2 YYEEEE. This CDR3 has 13 amino acids. V lost 7 bases, J lost 0 bases, and 5 bases lay in between. This CDR3 reads CASGLSGANVLTF. DNA of the CDR3: TGTGCCAGCGGCCTCTCTGGGGCCAACGTCCTGACTTTC. The entire variable domain, with the rest obtained from reference TRBV5-6 and TRBJ2-6, is as follows: DAGVTQSPTHLIKTRGQQVTLRCSPKSGHDTVSWYQQALGQGPQFIFQYYEEEERQRGNFPDRFSGHQFPNYSSELNVNALLLGDSALYLCASGLSGANVLTFGAGSRLTVL.

The chain combines TRBV7-9 with TRBJ2-1; 8 positions agree with TRBD2. V shed 5 bases and J 4 bases; nucleotides not matched to a gene: 7. There are 15 residues in the CDR3. CDR1 and CDR2 (germline): SEHNR, FQNEAQ (reference sequence). CDR3 sequence: CASSDTSGAYNEQFF. CDR3 sequence (DNA): TGTGCCAGCAGCGATACTAGCGGAGCTTACAATGAGCAGTTCTTC.

The chain employs TRBV6-5 and TRBJ2-1, with D maybe TRBD2 (6 bases). V dropped 6 bases and J dropped 1 base, with 16 bases sitting between them. Germline CDR1 and CDR2: MNHEY and SVGAGI. This CDR3 region has 16 residues. CDR3 residues: CASSSWVAESYNEQFF. CDR3 coding DNA: TGTGCCAGCAGCTCTTGGGTAGCGGAGTCCTACAATGAGCAGTTCTTC.

This clonotype was seen many times. The chain recombines TRBV2 with TRBJ1-5; weak D call: TRBD1 (6 bases). Between the trimmed V and J ends, which lost 5 bases and 8 bases, there was a span of 16 bases. The V gene's germline CDR1 is SNHLY and CDR2 FYNNEI. The length of the CDR3 is 14 residues. The CDR3: CASSSREWDKPQHF. DNA for the CDR3: TGTGCCAGCAGTTCCAGGGAATGGGACAAGCCCCAGCATTTT.

This clonotype was picked up a small number of times. The chain employs TRBV7-6 and TRBJ2-3, with D possibly being TRBD1 or TRBD2 (5 bases each). The CDR3 runs to 16 residues. V gave up 5 bases and J gave up 6 bases, with 21 bases separating them. In germline, CDR1 is SGHVS, CDR2 FNYEAQ. This chain's CDR3 is CASSLTTGTGPDTQYF. The CDR3, as DNA: TGTGCCAGCAGCCTTACGACCGGGACGGGACCGGATACGCAGTATTTT. Supplemented by reference TRBV7-6 and TRBJ2-3, the full variable domain reads GAGVSQSPRYKVTKRGQDVALRCDPISGHVSLYWYRQALGQGPEFLTYFNYEAQQDKSGLPNDRFSAERPEGSISTLTIQRTEQRDSAMYRCASSLTTGTGPDTQYFGPGTRLTVL.

The chain links TRBV20-1 to TRBJ2-1; D may be TRBD1 or TRBD2 (5 bases each). The CDR3 loop spans 15 amino acids. The V end was cut by 0 bases, the J end by 9 bases, with 18 bases between. Germline V gives CDR1 DFQATT, CDR2 SNEGSKA (reference sequence). The CDR3, as DNA: TGCAGTGCTAGAGACCCCCAAGGGGTGGGGGTTGAGCAGTTCTTC. Protein: CSARDPQGVGVEQFF.

The genes are TRBV28 and TRBJ1-1; TRBD1 matches at 9 bases. The CDR3 is 16 residues long. After removal of 6 bases from V and 1 base from J, the junction contained 9 bases not matched to a gene. The germline gives CDR1 MDHEN, CDR2 SYDVKM. The CDR3 nucleotides are TGTGCCAGCAGGCACAGGGGGCTAGTCGGGAACACTGAAGCTTTCTTT. This translates into CASRHRGLVGNTEAFF.

This clonotype has just a few counts. The rearrangement links TRBV5-1 to TRBJ2-6; no clear D gene. V was clipped by 3 bases and J by 0 bases, with 7 bases between them. Germline CDR1 is SGHRS and CDR2 is YFSETQ. The CDR3 has 15 residues. CDR3 loop: CASSSTVSGANVLTF. The CDR3 DNA reads TGCGCCAGCAGCTCCACGGTCTCTGGGGCCAACGTCCTGACTTTC.

The sample holds a few counts of this clonotype. V is TRBV6-2 or TRBV6-3 and J is TRBJ1-2; possible D gene TRBD1, 5 bases. This CDR3 is built from 17 residues. Germline CDR1 is MNHEY and CDR2 is SVGEGT. V gave up 4 bases and J gave up 2 bases, with 20 bases separating them. CDR3 sequence (DNA): TGTGCCAGCAGTTCCCTGGGGCGGCAGACATCAAACTATGGCTACACCTTC. This encodes CASSSLGRQTSNYGYTF.

The rearrangement links TRBV6-5 to TRBJ2-7; 7 bases are a match to TRBD1. CDR1 is MNHEY and CDR2 is SVGAGI in the germline V gene. V shed 0 bases, J shed 4 bases, and the junction held 9 bases outside the gene matches. The CDR3 loop spans 16 amino acids. As DNA, the CDR3 is TGTGCCAGCAGTTACTCGTCCGGGACAGAATTTTACGAGCAGTACTTC. Encoded protein: CASSYSSGTEFYEQYF.

This chain joins TRBV7-9 and TRBJ2-3; 11 bases match TRBD1. Trimming removed 7 bases from V and 5 bases from J; junction bases left unmatched: 8. CDR1 and CDR2 (germline): SEHNR, FQNEAQ (reference sequence). This CDR3 region has 15 residues. CDR3 coding DNA: TGTGCCAGCACCCTTGGACAGGGGGCAGGAGATACGCAGTATTTT. This codes for CASTLGQGAGDTQYF.

This clonotype was counted once. The chain carries TRBV12-3 or TRBV12-4 and TRBJ2-1; 9 bases are shared with TRBD2. The ends lost 2 bases at V and 10 bases at J; junction bases unmatched: 9. This CDR3 spans 15 amino acids. CDR3 protein: CASSLIGLAGREQFF. CDR3 in DNA: TGTGCCAGCAGTTTAATCGGCCTAGCGGGACGGGAGCAGTTCTTC.

This clonotype has a single count. V usage is TRBV9 and J usage is TRBJ2-1, with D perhaps being TRBD1 or TRBD2 (7 bases each). CDR3 length equals 14 residues. V lost 9 bases to trimming and J lost 5 bases, with 18 bases between them. Germline V CDR1 and CDR2: SGDLS, YYNGEE. Here the CDR3 reads CAKEGDSGNNEQFF. In DNA form, the CDR3 reads TGTGCCAAGGAGGGGGACAGCGGGAACAATGAGCAGTTCTTC.

The rearrangement uses TRBV20-1 and TRBJ1-6; TRBD1 matches at 9 bases. With V trimmed by 7 bases and J by 4 bases, 2 bases remained unmatched. Germline lookup yields CDR1 DFQATT and CDR2 SNEGSKA (reference sequence). The CDR3 length is 13 residues. In DNA form, the CDR3 reads TGCAGTGTTGGGACAGGGTATAATTCACCCCTCCACTTT. Protein product: CSVGTGYNSPLHF.

This chain's CDR3 is CASSRGALADADHTQYF. The CDR3 nucleotides read TGTGCCAGCAGCCGTGGTGCGCTAGCGGACGCAGACCATACGCAGTATTTT. The genes are TRBV14 and TRBJ2-3, with 7 bases fitting TRBD2. The V gene end was trimmed by 4 bases and the J gene end by 7 bases; junction bases not matched to a gene: 17. Germline V gives CDR1 SGHDN, CDR2 FVKESK. The CDR3 is made up of 17 amino acids.

V gene TRBV6-1 combines with J gene TRBJ2-3; D remains ambiguous. In germline, CDR1 is MNHNS, CDR2 SASEGT. V lost 7 bases and J lost 4, with 9 bases in between. CDR3 length: 12 residues. This CDR3 reads CASTWGPDTQYF. For the CDR3, the DNA is TGTGCCAGCACCTGGGGTCCAGATACGCAGTATTTT.

A few counts support this clonotype. The rearrangement uses TRBV12-5 and TRBJ2-5; D unclear. With 7 bases removed from V and 1 base from J, the gap between germline ends came to 7 bases. The germline V gene has CDR1 LGHNT and CDR2 FRNRAP. The CDR3 runs 12 residues. In DNA form, the CDR3 reads TGTGCTAGTGCTGCGAGCCAAGAGACCCAGTACTTC. Its translation: CASAASQETQYF.

Comment on this clonotype: A much larger clone lies a single base off, so this may be a read error. This chain uses TRBV5-6 with TRBJ2-5; 11 bases match TRBD1. V shed 4 bases, J shed 2 bases, and the junction held 4 bases outside the gene matches. CDR3 length equals 15 residues. Per germline, CDR1 SGHDT and CDR2 YYEEEE. DNA of the CDR3: TGTGCCAGCAGCCGAGGGGACAGGGGGCAAGAGACCCAGTACTTC. Translation: CASSRGDRGQETQYF. The full variable domain, rest sourced from reference TRBV5-6 and TRBJ2-5, is DAGVTQSPTHLIKTRGQQVTLRCSPKSGHDTVSWYQQALGQGPQFIFQYYEEEERQRGNFPDRFSGHQFPNYSSELNVNALLLGDSALYLCASSRGDRGQETQYFGPGTRLLVL.

The table lists this clonotype with a few counts. The V and J genes are TRBV7-2 and TRBJ2-2, with D perhaps TRBD1 or TRBD2 (5 bases each). This CDR3 is 15 amino acids long. V was clipped by 1 base and J by 4 bases, with 10 bases between them. CDR1 SGHTA and CDR2 FQGNSA come from the germline V gene. CDR3 sequence (DNA): TGTGCCAGCAGCTTAGGAGGGGTAGTCACCGGGGAGCTGTTTTTT. It is translated as CASSLGGVVTGELFF.